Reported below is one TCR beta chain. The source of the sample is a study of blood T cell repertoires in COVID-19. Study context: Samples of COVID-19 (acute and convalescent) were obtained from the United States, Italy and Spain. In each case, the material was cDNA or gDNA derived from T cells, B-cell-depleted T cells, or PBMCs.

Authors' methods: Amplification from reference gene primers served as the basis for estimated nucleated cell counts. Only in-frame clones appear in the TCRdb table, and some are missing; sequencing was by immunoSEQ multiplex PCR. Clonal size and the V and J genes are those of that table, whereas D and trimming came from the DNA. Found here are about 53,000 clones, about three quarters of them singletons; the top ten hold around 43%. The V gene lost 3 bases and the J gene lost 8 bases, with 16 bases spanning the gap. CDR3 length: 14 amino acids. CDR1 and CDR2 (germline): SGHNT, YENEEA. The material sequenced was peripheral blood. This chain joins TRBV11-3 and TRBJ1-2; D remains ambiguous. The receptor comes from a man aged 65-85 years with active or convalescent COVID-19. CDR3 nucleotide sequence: TGTGCCAGCAGCTTGGAGGGATCCCACGGGGGCTACACCTTC. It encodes CASSLEGSHGGYTF.